Given below is one TCR beta chain in context. The antigen remains undetermined. The entry originates in a study of cytomegalovirus exposure and HLA in healthy donors. Amplification used 60 Vbeta primers and 13 Jbeta primers. The repertoire was sequenced with immunoSEQ multiplex PCR; TCRdb's copy has only in-frame clones and lacks some. The sample has about 150,000 clones; 65% to 90% are singletons. Looked up from germline, CDR1 is ENHRY and CDR2 is SYGVKD. Trimming took 6 bases from V and 6 from J; bases not matched to a gene: 13. This CDR3 has 17 residues. Notes on the study in general: There was a cluster of highly shared sequence variants that was likely a sequencing artifact. Altogether, about 160 TCR beta chains were recorded as cytomegalovirus-associated. Trimming of TCR beta V- and J-genes showed a link, identified in a later analysis, to a missense DCLRE1C variant. In a later analysis, HLA-associated beta chains showed higher expansion and lower generation probabilities than comparable chains.

The sequence was obtained from a male donor in good health and CMV-seronegative. The gene calls are TRBV10-3 and TRBJ2-2; TRBD1 matches 10 bases. Sequencing was carried out using PBMCs. The CDR3 region has the DNA TGTGCCATCAGAAACGACAGGGGGCCGGGAAGGGCCGGGGAGCTGTTTTTT. Protein product: CAIRNDRGPGRAGELFF.